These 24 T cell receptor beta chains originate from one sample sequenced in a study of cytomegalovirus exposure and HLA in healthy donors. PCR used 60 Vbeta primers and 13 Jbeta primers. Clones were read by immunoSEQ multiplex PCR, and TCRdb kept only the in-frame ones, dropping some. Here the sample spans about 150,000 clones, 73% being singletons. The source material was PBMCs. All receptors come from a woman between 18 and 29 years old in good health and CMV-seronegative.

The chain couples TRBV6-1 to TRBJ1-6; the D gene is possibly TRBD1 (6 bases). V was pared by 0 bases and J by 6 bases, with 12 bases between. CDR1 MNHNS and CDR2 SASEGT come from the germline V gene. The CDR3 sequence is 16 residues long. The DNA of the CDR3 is TGTGCCAGCAGTGAAGCTGGCCGGGGGGCTAATTCACCCCTCCACTTT. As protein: CASSEAGRGANSPLHF.

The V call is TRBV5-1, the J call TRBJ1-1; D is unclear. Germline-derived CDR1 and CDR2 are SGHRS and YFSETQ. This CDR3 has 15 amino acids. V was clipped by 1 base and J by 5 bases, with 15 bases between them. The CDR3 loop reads CASSLLGSGRTEAFF. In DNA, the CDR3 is TGCGCCAGCAGCTTGCTAGGGTCCGGGAGGACTGAAGCTTTCTTT.

The CDR3 DNA is TGTGCCAGCAGTCCGGGACAGGGACTTTCTCGTCGGGGCTACACCTTC. This sequence encodes CASSPGQGLSRRGYTF. The rearrangement uses TRBV27 and TRBJ1-2, with 9 bases fitting TRBD1. With 5 bases clipped from V and 8 bases from J, the junction kept 15 bases outside the gene matches. Germline-derived CDR1 and CDR2 are MNHEY and SMNVEV (reference sequence). CDR3 length: 16 amino acids.

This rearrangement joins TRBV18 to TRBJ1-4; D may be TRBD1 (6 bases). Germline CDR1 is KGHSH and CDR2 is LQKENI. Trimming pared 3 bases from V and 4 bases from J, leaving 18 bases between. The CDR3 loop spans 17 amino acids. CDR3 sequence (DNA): TGTGCCAGCTCACCTCGGACAGACGATAAGGTTAATGAAAAACTGTTTTTT. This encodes CASSPRTDDKVNEKLFF.

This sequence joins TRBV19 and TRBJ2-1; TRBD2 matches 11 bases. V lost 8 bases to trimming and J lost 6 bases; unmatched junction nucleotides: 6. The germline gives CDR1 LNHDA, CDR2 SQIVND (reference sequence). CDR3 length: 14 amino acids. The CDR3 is CASLAGGPINEQFF. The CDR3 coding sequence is TGTGCCAGTTTAGCGGGAGGGCCGATCAATGAGCAGTTCTTC.

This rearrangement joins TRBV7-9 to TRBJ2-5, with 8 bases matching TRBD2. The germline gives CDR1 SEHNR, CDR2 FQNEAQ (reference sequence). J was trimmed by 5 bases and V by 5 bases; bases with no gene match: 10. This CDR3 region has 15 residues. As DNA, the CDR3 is TGTGCCAGCAGCAAAGAGGGACTAGGGCTGGAGACCCAGTACTTC. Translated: CASSKEGLGLETQYF. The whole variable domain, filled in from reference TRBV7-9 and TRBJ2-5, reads DTGVSQNPRHKITKRGQNVTFRCDPISEHNRLYWYRQTLGQGPEFLTYFQNEAQLEKSRLLSDRFSAERPKGSFSTLEIQRTEQGDSAMYLCASSKEGLGLETQYFGPGTRLLVL.

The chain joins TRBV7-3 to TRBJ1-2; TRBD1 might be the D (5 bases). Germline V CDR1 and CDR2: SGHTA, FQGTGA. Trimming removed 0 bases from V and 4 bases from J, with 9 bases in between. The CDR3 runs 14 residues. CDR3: CASSLTGERYGYTF. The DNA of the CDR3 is TGTGCCAGCAGCTTAACAGGGGAACGCTATGGCTACACCTTC.

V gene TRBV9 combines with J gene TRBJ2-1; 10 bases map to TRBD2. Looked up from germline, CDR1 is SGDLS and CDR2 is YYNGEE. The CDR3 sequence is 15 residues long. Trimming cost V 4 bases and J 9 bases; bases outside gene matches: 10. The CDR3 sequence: CASSKRSGGAGEQFF. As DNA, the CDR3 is TGTGCCAGCAGCAAGAGGAGCGGGGGGGCGGGTGAGCAGTTCTTC.

CDR3 residues: CASLGGGYEQYF. The CDR3 DNA reads TGTGCCAGCCTTGGGGGGGGATACGAGCAGTACTTC. V usage is TRBV28 and J usage is TRBJ2-7; 7 positions match TRBD2. Germline V gives CDR1 MDHEN, CDR2 SYDVKM. The CDR3 has 12 residues. Trimming at V came to 8 bases and at J to 4 bases, leaving 5 bases not matched to a gene.

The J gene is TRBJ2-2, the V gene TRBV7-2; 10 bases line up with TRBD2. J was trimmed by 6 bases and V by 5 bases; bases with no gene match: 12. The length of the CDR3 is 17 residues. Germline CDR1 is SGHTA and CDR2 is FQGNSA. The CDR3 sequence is CASSHFGSGRGAGELFF. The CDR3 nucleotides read TGTGCCAGCAGCCATTTTGGCAGCGGGAGGGGCGCCGGGGAGCTGTTTTTT. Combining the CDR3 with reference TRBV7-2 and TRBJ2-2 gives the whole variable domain GAGVSQSPSNKVTEKGKDVELRCDPISGHTALYWYRQSLGQGLEFLIYFQGNSAPDKSGLPSDRFSAERTGGSVSTLTIQRTQQEDSAVYLCASSHFGSGRGAGELFFGEGSRLTVL.

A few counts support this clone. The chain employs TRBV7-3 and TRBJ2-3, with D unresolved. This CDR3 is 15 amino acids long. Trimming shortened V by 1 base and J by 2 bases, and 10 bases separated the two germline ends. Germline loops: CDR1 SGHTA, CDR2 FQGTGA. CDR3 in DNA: TGTGCCAGCAGCTTAAGTCCCCTTCCCACAGATACGCAGTATTTT. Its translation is CASSLSPLPTDTQYF.

Here the CDR3 DNA reads TGTGCCAGCACCAGGGGTAGCACCAACAATGAGCAGTTCTTC. Its translation: CASTRGSTNNEQFF. V and J are TRBV5-6 and TRBJ2-1, with D perhaps TRBD1 (6 bases). The CDR3 extends over 14 amino acids. In germline, CDR1 is SGHDT, CDR2 YYEEEE. The V and J ends lost 6 bases and 5 bases respectively, with 15 bases between them.

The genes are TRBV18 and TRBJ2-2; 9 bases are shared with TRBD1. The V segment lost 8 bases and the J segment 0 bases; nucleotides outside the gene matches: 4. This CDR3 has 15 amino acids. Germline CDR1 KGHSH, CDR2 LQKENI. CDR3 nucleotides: TGTGCCAGCCCTACAGGGGGCGCGAACACCGGGGAGCTGTTTTTT. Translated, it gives CASPTGGANTGELFF.

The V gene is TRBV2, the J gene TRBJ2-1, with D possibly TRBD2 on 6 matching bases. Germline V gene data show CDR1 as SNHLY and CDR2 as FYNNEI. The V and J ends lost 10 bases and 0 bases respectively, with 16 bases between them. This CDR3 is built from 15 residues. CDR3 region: CATTGGGVSYNEQFF. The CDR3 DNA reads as TGTGCCACCACGGGTGGAGGGGTCTCCTACAATGAGCAGTTCTTC.

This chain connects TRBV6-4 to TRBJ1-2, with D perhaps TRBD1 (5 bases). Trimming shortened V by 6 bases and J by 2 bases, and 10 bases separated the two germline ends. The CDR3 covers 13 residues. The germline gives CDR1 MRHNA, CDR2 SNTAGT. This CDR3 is CASSPRGNYGYTF. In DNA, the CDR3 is TGTGCCAGCAGCCCCCGGGGGAACTATGGCTACACCTTC.

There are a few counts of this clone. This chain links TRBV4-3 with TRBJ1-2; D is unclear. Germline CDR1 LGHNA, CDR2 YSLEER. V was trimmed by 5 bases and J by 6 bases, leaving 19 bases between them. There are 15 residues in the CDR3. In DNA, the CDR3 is TGCGCCAGCAGCGAAGCCTTCTCCCCAGCGGATGGCTACACCTTC. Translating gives CASSEAFSPADGYTF.

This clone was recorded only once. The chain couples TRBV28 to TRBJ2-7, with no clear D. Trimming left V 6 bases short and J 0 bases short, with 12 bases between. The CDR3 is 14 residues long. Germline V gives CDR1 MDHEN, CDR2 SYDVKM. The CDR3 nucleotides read TGTGCCAGCAGCCTTTACAGTGGCTCCTACGAGCAGTACGTC. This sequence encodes CASSLYSGSYEQYV.

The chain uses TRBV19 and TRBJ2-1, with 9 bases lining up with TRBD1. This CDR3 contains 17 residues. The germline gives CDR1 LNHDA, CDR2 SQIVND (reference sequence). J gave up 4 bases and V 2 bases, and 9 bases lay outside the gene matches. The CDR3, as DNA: TGTGCCAGTAGTATAAGTTTACAGGGGGCATCGTACAATGAGCAGTTCTTC. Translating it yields CASSISLQGASYNEQFF.

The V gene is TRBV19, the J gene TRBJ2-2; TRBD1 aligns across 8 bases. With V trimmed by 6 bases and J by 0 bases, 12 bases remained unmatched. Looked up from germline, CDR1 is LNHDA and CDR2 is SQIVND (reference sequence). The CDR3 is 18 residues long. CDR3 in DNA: TGTGCCAGTAGGGGGGCTTTAGGGACAGGATCGAACACCGGGGAGCTGTTTTTT. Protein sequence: CASRGALGTGSNTGELFF.

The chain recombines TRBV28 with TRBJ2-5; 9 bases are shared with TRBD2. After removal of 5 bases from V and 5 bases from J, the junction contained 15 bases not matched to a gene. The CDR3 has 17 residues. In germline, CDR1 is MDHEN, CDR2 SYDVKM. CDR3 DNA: TGTGCCAGCAGTACACATCCCGGGACTAGCTCCTTGGAGACCCAGTACTTC. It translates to CASSTHPGTSSLETQYF.

The DNA of the CDR3 is TGTGCCAGCAGCTGGATAGCGCGGAATGAGCAGTTCTTC. Translated, it gives CASSWIARNEQFF. The V and J genes are TRBV11-3 and TRBJ2-1; maybe TRBD2 (5 bases). Trimming pared 4 bases from V and 7 bases from J, leaving 11 bases between. Germline values: CDR1 SGHNT, CDR2 YENEEA. This CDR3 is built from 13 residues.

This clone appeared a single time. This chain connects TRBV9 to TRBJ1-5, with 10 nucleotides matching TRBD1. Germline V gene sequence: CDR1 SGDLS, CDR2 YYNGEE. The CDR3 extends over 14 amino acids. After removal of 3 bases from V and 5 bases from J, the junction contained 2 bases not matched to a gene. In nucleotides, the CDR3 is TGTGCCAGCAGCGCCGACAGGGGGCATCAGCCCCAGCATTTT. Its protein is CASSADRGHQPQHF.

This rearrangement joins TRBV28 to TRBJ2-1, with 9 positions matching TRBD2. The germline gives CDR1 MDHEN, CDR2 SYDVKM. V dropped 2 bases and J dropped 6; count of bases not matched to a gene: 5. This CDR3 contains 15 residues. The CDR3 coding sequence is TGTGCCAGCAGTTTACCCCTAGCGGGAATCAATGAGCAGTTCTTC. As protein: CASSLPLAGINEQFF.

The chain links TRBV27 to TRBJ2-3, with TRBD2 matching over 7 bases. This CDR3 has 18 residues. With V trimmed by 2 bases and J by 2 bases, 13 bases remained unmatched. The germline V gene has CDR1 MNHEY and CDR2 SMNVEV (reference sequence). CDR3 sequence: CASSLRSLGLGLTDTQYF. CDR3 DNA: TGTGCCAGCAGTTTACGTAGCCTCGGACTAGGGCTCACAGATACGCAGTATTTT.